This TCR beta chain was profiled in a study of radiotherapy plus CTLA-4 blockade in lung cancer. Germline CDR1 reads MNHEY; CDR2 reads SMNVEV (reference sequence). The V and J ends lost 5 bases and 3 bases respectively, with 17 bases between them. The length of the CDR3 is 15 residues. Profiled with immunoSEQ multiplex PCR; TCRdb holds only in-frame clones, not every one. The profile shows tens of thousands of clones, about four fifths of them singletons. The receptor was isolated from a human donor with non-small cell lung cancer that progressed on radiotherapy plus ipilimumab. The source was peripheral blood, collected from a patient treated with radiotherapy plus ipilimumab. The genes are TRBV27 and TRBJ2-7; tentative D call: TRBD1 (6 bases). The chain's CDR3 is CASSPTGTPYYEQYF. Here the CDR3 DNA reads TGTGCCAGCAGTCCTACAGGGACCCCGTACTACGAGCAGTACTTC.